Listed below are T cell receptor beta chains from one sample, sequenced in a study of shared clonotypes between healthy human individuals. Profiling relied on immunoSEQ multiplex PCR, and the TCRdb table lists in-frame clones only, not all of them. The table includes 1.5 million to 1.9 million clones, 95% to 99% detected once. The sample taken for sequencing was naive CD4+ T cells sorted from blood. The receptors were sampled from a man aged 30-40 years in good health. The CDR3 runs from the conserved cysteine through the conserved F or W. D genes are given only for firm matches. Size is omitted from some rows. Given values are once, few, many or a class for expanded clones.

d_call	v_call	clone_size	j_call	cdr3_nt	cdr3_aa
.	TRBV25-1	.	TRBJ2-7	TGTGCCAGCAGTGAATTCAGGGTGGTAGACGAGCAGTACTTC	CASSEFRVVDEQYF
.	TRBV27	.	TRBJ1-2	TGTGCCAGCAGGTTTTTGGATGGCTACACCTTC	CASRFLDGYTF
.	TRBV11-2	.	TRBJ2-3	TGTGCCAGCAGCTTAGGAAATATAGGGGGGGATACGCAGTATTTT	CASSLGNIGGDTQYF
.	TRBV28	.	TRBJ2-1	TGTGCCAGCATTCAATTGGGGACGGGAGATGTTGAGCAGTTCTTC	CASIQLGTGDVEQFF
.	TRBV2	.	TRBJ1-1	TGTGCCAGCAGAGGAGAGGCGAACACTGAAGCTTTCTTT	CASRGEANTEAFF
.	TRBV19	.	TRBJ2-1	TGTGCCAGTAGTTCAGGGGACAATGAGCAGTTCTTC	CASSSGDNEQFF
TRBD2	TRBV4-1	.	TRBJ2-1	TGCGCCAGCAGCCATACGGGAGCGGGAAGCCAAGGCAATGAGCAGTTCTTC	CASSHTGAGSQGNEQFF
.	TRBV11-2	.	TRBJ2-4	TGTGCCAGCAGCTTACAGGCGAACATTCAGTACTTC	CASSLQANIQYF
.	TRBV4-1	.	TRBJ1-4	TGCGCCAGCAGCCTGGACGTTAATGAAAAACTGTTTTTT	CASSLDVNEKLFF
.	TRBV9	.	TRBJ2-6	TGTGCCAGCAGCGTAGGAGGCACCTCTGGGGCCAACGTCCTGACTTTC	CASSVGGTSGANVLTF
.	TRBV5-1	.	TRBJ1-4	TGCGCCAGCAGCAGGACTAATGAAAAACTGTTTTTT	CASSRTNEKLFF
TRBD1	TRBV7-2	.	TRBJ2-2	TGTGCCAGCAGCCACAGGGGGCGGACCGGGGAGCTGTTTTTT	CASSHRGRTGELFF
TRBD1	TRBV5-1	.	TRBJ2-3	TGCGCCAGCAGCCGTTGGACAGGTCCGACGCAGTATTTT	CASSRWTGPTQYF
.	TRBV29-1	.	TRBJ2-6	TGCAGCGTTGCACGGGACTCTGGGGCCAACGTCCTGACTTTC	CSVARDSGANVLTF
.	TRBV5-6	.	TRBJ2-7	TGTGCCAGCAGCTTATACAGCTCCTACGAGCAGTACTTC	CASSLYSSYEQYF
.	TRBV12-5	.	TRBJ1-1	TGTGCTAGTGGTTTGGTAGGGGGGGGTGACACTGAAGCTTTCTTT	CASGLVGGGDTEAFF
.	TRBV5-4	.	TRBJ2-7	TGTGCCAGCAGCGCCAGTGGTTACGAGCAGTACTTC	CASSASGYEQYF
TRBD1	TRBV29-1	.	TRBJ2-2	TGCAGCGGGTTGGGACAGGCGAACACCGGGGAGCTGTTTTTT	CSGLGQANTGELFF
.	TRBV28	.	TRBJ2-1	TGTGCCAGCAGTTTAGTCGAATCCTACAATGAGCAGTTCTTC	CASSLVESYNEQFF
.	TRBV5-6	.	TRBJ2-3	TGTGCCAGCAGCTTGAGGCGGGTGCTCACAGATACGCAGTATTTT	CASSLRRVLTDTQYF
.	TRBV19	.	TRBJ1-2	TGTGCCAGTAGCGAGTATGGCTACACCTTC	CASSEYGYTF
.	TRBV27	.	TRBJ2-1	TGTGCCAGCAGTCCCACGCTGTGGCGAGGTTTATCGGGGCTTGAGCAGTTCTTC	CASSPTLWRGLSGLEQFF
TRBD1	TRBV5-1	.	TRBJ2-1	TGCGCCAGCAGCATACAGGGGGACCATTCCTACAATGAGCAGTTCTTC	CASSIQGDHSYNEQFF
TRBD1	TRBV5-1	once	TRBJ2-7	TGCGCCAGCAGCTTGGGAGGACAGGGGGCGCGCCCAAGCTCCTACGAGCAGTACTTC	CASSLGGQGARPSSYEQYF
.	TRBV7-9	.	TRBJ2-3	TGTGCCAGCAGCTCCTTAATCAGTGCCTACACAGATACGCAGTATTTT	CASSSLISAYTDTQYF
.	TRBV19	.	TRBJ1-1	TGTGCCAGTAGTCCACGGGAGGGCACTGAAGCTTTCTTT	CASSPREGTEAFF
.	TRBV4-1	.	TRBJ2-2	TGCGCCAGCAGCCAAGGACAGAGGGATACCGGGGAGCTGTTTTTT	CASSQGQRDTGELFF
.	TRBV11-3	.	TRBJ1-1	TGTGCCAGCAGCCCTGGGGGGGTAATGAACACTGAAGCTTTCTTT	CASSPGGVMNTEAFF
.	TRBV6-5	once	TRBJ1-6	TGTGCCAGCAGTTTAACCCCGGCCCCAGGCGCGGTCTCCCTCCACTTT	CASSLTPAPGAVSLHF
TRBD1	TRBV7-8	.	TRBJ1-4	TGTGCCAGCAGCCCAATGCGCTTAAACAGGGGGCACGGTGAAAAACTGTTTTTT	CASSPMRLNRGHGEKLFF